This TCR beta chain was identified during a study of PD-1 blockade in classical Hodgkin lymphoma. Study-wide findings and caveats: The study found complete responders had baseline diversity similar to newly diagnosed patients. The repertoire differences lack a defined cause, possibly disease activity or prior therapy.

Germline V gene sequence: CDR1 MNHEY, CDR2 SVGAGI. The CDR3 runs 11 residues. Trimming cost V 8 bases and J 5 bases, with 9 bases left between them. Clones were read by immunoSEQ multiplex PCR, and TCRdb kept only the in-frame ones, dropping some. Among about 41,000 clones listed, 60% to 80% were seen once. Time point denoted: cycle 4 day 1 (C4D1), after five to seven weeks of nivolumab. Autologous stem cell transplantation was followed by relapse in every patient, and brentuximab vedotin exposure varied. This clone ranks as medium-sized. Its specificity is not known. V gene TRBV6-5 combines with J gene TRBJ1-1; D unclear. The receptor's source is a human donor with classical Hodgkin lymphoma. The sample was peripheral blood mononuclear cells (PBMCs), taken before the fourth cycle of nivolumab. The CDR3, as DNA: TGTGCCAGCGGGTGGGTAACTGAAGCTTTCTTT. Translated: CASGWVTEAFF.